This TCR beta chain was profiled in a study of blood T cell repertoires in COVID-19. The data were produced by immunoSEQ multiplex PCR, yet TCRdb's version contains in-frame clones alone and is incomplete. The sample records roughly 160,000 clones, 88% being singletons. The CDR3 consists of 18 residues. This clone was seen once. Input material: peripheral blood. The chain carries TRBV21-1 and TRBJ2-2; the D call TRBD1 from the table was never checked on the DNA. TRBV21-1 is labeled a pseudogene. The sequence came from a man in his fifties who had recovered from COVID-19. For the CDR3, the DNA is TGTGCCAGCAGCAAAGAGGGGACAGGGGGCTTGTCGACCGGGGAGCTGTTTTTT. This gives the protein CASSKEGTGGLSTGELFF.